The TCR beta chain described here comes from a study of blood T cell repertoires in COVID-19. This CDR3 spans 15 amino acids. The germline V gene has CDR1 SGHDT and CDR2 YYEEEE. Trimming took 6 bases from V and 5 from J, leaving 17 bases between them. TCRdb's table, derived via immunoSEQ multiplex PCR, lists solely in-frame clones and lacks some. There are approximately 60,000 clones in the sample; just over 85% occur only once, and 3% to 3.5% lies in the top ten. Sequences were obtained from peripheral blood. The chain has TRBV5-6 and TRBJ1-4, with D hard to call. The receptor was derived from a man over 45 with active COVID-19. CDR3 DNA sequence: TGTGCCAGCACCTACGAAGGCGGAGAGAATGAAAAACTGTTTTTT. Translation gives CASTYEGGENEKLFF. Full variable domain (rest looked up from reference TRBV5-6 and TRBJ1-4): DAGVTQSPTHLIKTRGQQVTLRCSPKSGHDTVSWYQQALGQGPQFIFQYYEEEERQRGNFPDRFSGHQFPNYSSELNVNALLLGDSALYLCASTYEGGENEKLFFGSGTQLSVL.